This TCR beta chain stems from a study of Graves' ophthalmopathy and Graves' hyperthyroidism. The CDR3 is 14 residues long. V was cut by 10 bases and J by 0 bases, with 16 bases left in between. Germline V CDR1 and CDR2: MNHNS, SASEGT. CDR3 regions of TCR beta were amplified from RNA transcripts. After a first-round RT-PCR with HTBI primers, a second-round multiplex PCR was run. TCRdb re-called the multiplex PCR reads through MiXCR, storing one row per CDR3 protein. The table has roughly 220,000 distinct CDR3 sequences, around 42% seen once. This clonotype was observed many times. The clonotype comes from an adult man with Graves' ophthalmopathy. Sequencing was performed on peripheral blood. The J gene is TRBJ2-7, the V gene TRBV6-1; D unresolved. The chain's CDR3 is CAISTYLSSYEQYF. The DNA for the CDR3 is TGTGCCATCTCGACTTACCTGAGCTCCTACGAGCAGTACTTC.